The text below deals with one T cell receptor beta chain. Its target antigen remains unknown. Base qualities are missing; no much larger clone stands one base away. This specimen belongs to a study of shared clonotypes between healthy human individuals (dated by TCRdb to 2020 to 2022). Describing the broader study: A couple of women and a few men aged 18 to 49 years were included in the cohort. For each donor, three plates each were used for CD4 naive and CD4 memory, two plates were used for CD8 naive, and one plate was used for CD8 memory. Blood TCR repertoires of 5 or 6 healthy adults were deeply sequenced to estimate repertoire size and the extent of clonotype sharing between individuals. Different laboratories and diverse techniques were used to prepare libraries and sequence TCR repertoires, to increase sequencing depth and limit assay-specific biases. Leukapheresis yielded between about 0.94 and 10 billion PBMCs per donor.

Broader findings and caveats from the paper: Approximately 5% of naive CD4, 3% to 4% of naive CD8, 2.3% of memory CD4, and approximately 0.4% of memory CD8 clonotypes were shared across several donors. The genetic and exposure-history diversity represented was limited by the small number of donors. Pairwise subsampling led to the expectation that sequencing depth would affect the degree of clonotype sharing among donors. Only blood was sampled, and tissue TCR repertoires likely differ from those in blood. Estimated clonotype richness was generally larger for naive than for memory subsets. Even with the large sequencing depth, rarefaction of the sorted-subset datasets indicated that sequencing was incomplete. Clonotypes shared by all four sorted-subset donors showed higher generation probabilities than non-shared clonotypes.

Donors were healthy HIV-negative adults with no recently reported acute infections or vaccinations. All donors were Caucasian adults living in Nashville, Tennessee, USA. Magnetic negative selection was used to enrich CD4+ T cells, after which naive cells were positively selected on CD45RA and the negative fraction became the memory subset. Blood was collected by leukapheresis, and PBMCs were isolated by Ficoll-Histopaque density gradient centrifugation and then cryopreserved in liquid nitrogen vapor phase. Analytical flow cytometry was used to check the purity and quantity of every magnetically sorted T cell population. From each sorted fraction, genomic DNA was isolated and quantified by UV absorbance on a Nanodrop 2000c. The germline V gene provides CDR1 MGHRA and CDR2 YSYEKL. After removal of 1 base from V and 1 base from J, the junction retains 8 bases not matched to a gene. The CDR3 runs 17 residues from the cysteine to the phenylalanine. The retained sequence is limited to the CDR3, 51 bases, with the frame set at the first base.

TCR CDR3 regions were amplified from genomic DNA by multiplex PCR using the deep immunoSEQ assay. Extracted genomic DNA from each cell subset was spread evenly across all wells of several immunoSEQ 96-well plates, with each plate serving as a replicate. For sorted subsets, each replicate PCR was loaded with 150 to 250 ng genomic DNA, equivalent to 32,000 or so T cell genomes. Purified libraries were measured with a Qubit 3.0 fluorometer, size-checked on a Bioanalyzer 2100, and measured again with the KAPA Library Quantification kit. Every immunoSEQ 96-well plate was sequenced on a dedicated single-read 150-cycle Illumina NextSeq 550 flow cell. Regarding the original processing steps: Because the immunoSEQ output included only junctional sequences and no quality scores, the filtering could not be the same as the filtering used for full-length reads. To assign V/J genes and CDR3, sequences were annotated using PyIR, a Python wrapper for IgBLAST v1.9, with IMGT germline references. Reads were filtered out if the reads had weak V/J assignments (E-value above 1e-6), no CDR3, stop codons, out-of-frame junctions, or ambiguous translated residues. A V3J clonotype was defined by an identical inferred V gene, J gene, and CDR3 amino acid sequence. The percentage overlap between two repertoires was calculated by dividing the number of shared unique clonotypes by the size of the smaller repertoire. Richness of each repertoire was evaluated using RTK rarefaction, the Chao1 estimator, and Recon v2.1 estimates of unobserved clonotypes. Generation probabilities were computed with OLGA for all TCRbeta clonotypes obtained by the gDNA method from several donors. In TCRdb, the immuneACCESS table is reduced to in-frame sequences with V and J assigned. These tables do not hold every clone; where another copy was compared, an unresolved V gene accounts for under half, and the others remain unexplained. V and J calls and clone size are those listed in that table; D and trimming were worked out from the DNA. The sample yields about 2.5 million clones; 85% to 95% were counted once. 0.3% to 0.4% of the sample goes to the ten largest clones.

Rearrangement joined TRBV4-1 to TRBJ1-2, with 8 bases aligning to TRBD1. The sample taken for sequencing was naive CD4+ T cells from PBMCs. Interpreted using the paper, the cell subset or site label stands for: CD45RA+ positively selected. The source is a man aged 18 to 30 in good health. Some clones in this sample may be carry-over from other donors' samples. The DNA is TGCGCCAGCAGCCAAGCAGAGACAGGGGCCCGTAACTATGGCTACACCTTC. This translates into CASSQAETGARNYGYTF.